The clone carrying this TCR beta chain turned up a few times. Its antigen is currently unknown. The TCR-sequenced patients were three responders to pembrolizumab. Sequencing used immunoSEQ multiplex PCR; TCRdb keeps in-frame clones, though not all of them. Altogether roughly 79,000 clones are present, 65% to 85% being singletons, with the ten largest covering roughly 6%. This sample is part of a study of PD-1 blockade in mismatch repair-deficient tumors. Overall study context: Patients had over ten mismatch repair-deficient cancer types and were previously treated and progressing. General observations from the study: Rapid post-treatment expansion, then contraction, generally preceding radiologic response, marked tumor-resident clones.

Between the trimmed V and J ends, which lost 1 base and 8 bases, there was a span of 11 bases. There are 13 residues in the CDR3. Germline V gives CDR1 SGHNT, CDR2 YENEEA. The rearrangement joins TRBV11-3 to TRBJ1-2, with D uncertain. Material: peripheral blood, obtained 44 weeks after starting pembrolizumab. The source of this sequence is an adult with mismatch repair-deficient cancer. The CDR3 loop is CASSLGVRVGYTF. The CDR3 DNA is TGTGCCAGCAGCTTAGGGGTGAGGGTCGGCTACACCTTC. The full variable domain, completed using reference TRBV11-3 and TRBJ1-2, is EAGVVQSPRYKIIEKKQPVAFWCNPISGHNTLYWYLQNLGQGPELLIRYENEEAVDDSQLPKDRFSAERLKGVDSTLKIQPAELGDSAVYLCASSLGVRVGYTFGSGTRLTVV.